Shown below are 3 T cell receptor beta chains from a single sample sequenced in a study of cytomegalovirus exposure and HLA in healthy donors. The PCR contained 60 Vbeta and 13 Jbeta primers. Measured with immunoSEQ multiplex PCR; TCRdb has only the in-frame clones, and not every one. The sample holds 100,000 to 150,000 clones, roughly 82% seen once. The sequenced material came from PBMCs. These receptors all stem from a woman in her thirties or forties in good health and CMV-seropositive.

The table lists this clone with a few counts. This chain connects TRBV6-6 to TRBJ1-1; TRBD1 matches at 7 bases. The trim removed 8 bases at V and 1 base at J, leaving 4 bases unmatched. Germline V CDR1 and CDR2: MNHNY, SVGAGI (reference sequence). The CDR3 has 13 amino acids. The CDR3 loop is CASGRQGNTEAFF. CDR3 in DNA: TGTGCCAGCGGCCGACAGGGGAACACTGAAGCTTTCTTT.

CDR3 amino acids: CASRRVPTGMNSPLHF. CDR3 bases: TGTGCCAGCAGAAGGGTCCCCACAGGGATGAATTCACCCCTCCACTTT. The chain recombines TRBV27 with TRBJ1-6; maybe TRBD1 (6 bases). The CDR3 is 16 residues long. Trimming took 6 bases from V and 7 from J, leaving 19 bases between them. Germline CDR1 is MNHEY and CDR2 is SMNVEV (reference sequence).

The rearrangement links TRBV29-1 to TRBJ1-2, with a possible D match to TRBD1 (6 bases). With 6 bases removed from V and 5 bases from J, the gap between germline ends came to 19 bases. Per the germline V gene, CDR1 is SQVTM and CDR2 is ANQGSEA. This CDR3 is built from 14 residues. CDR3 sequence (DNA): TGCAGCGTCTCTTCGGGGGGCAGGGGTTATGGCTACACCTTC. Translating gives CSVSSGGRGYGYTF.